This TCR beta chain was recorded in a study of cytomegalovirus exposure and HLA in healthy donors. Notes on the study in general: Later analysis identified over 15,000 TCR beta sequences associated with HLA alleles, using a false discovery rate threshold of 0.05. Sequencing likely produced, as an artifact, a cluster of highly shared sequence variants. Later, an analysis showed that TCR beta chains associated with HLA were more clonally expanded than others that were equally common.

A word on this clone: Its antigen is as yet unknown.

PCR used 60 Vbeta primers and 13 Jbeta primers. The protocol was immunoSEQ multiplex PCR, while the TCRdb copy is restricted to in-frame clones and leaves out a portion. This table holds 100,000 or so clones, 60% to 80% found once. Germline values: CDR1 SGHNT, CDR2 YENEEA. The J segment lost 7 bases and the V segment lost 2 bases, leaving 11 bases of the junction unmatched. The CDR3 covers 15 residues. Material for sequencing was PBMCs. The rearrangement uses TRBV11-3 and TRBJ2-7; 7 bases are a match to TRBD2. The receptor was derived from a man aged 25 to 45 in good health and CMV-seronegative. CDR3 DNA sequence: TGTGCCAGCAGCTTAAAGCTGACTAGCTTTAGGGAGCAGTACTTC. Translated, it gives CASSLKLTSFREQYF.